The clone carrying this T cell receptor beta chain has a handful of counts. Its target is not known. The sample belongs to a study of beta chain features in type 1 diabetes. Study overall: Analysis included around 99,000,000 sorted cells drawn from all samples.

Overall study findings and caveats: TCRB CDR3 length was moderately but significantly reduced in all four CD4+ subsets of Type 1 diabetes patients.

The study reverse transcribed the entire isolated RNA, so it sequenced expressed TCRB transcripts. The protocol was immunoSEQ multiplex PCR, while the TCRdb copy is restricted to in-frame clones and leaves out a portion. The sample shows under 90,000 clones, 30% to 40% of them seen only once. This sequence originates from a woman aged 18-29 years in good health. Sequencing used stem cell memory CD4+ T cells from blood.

CDR3 sequence: CASSLDYSNQPQHF. The CDR3 DNA follows: TGTGCCAGCAGCTTAGATTATAGCAATCAGCCCCAGCATTTT. The rearrangement uses TRBV9 and TRBJ1-5; D not resolved. This CDR3 region has 14 residues. Trimming cost V 4 bases and J 0 bases, with 8 bases left between them. The germline CDR1 and CDR2 sequences are SGDLS and YYNGEE.